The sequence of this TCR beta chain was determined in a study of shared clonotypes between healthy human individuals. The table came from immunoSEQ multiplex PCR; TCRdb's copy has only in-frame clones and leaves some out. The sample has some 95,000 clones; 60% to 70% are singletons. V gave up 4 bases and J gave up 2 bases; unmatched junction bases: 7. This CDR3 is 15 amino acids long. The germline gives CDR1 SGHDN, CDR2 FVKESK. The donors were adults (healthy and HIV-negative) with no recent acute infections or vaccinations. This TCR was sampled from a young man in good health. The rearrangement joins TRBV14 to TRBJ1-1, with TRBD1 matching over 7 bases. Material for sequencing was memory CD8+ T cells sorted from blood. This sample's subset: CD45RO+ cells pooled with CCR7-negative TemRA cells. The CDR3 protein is CASSLDRSLNTEAFF. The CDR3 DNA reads TGTGCCAGCAGCCTGGACAGGTCCCTCAACACTGAAGCTTTCTTT. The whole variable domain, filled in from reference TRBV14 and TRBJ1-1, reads EAGVTQFPSHSVIEKGQTVTLRCDPISGHDNLYWYRRVMGKEIKFLLHFVKESKQDESGMPNNRFLAERTGGTYSTLKVQPAELEDSGVYFCASSLDRSLNTEAFFGQGTRLTVV.